This record covers a single T cell receptor (beta chain). Its antigen remains unknown. The length of the CDR3 is 17 residues. V shed 4 bases, J shed 3 bases, and the junction held 12 bases outside the gene matches. Germline CDR1 and CDR2: LNHDA and SQIVND (reference sequence). This specimen belongs to a study of cytomegalovirus exposure and HLA in healthy donors. Study findings and constraints: TCR beta V- and J-gene trimming was later associated with a missense DCLRE1C variant. Segments of the TCR beta V type were, in most cases, productive about 90% or about 30% of the time in an earlier analysis. The study recorded about 160 TCR beta chains that were cytomegalovirus-associated.

The PCR made use of 60 Vbeta and 13 Jbeta primers. Produced via immunoSEQ multiplex PCR; TCRdb's table is partial and in-frame only. The sample lists 150,000 to 200,000 clones, less than 80% occurring once. The sequence derives from a man in his forties in good health and CMV-seronegative. The V call is TRBV19, the J call TRBJ2-3, with TRBD2 matching over 8 bases. Sequenced: PBMCs. In DNA form, the CDR3 reads TGTGCCAGTAGTAATCCCGGGGTAGCGGGGTCAACAGATACGCAGTATTTT. Translating gives CASSNPGVAGSTDTQYF.